The present T cell receptor beta chain was sequenced within a study of T cells after yellow fever vaccination. Across the whole study: Each low-cell-number fraction was prepared by means of SMART-Seq v4 Ultra Low Input.

This clonotype was picked up a small number of times. Its antigen is as yet unknown. MiXCR, applied by TCRdb to the 5' RACE reads, yields one record per CDR3 protein. Counted here are 350,000 to 450,000 distinct CDR3 sequences, approximately 5.7% occurring once; the ten biggest clones make up 15%. The ends were cut back, 2 bases at V and 5 bases at J, with 23 bases in the middle. Germline CDR1 is MNHEY and CDR2 is SVGEGT. CDR3 size: 18 residues. Study conclusions and caveats: Peaking on day 5 versus 15, the secondary response was faster but weaker.

This sequence was found in a man aged 25 to 45 who received the YFV17D yellow fever vaccine. V gene TRBV6-2 or TRBV6-3 combines with J gene TRBJ2-3; D gene unclear. The sample here was PBMCs, taken 5 days after the yellow fever booster vaccination. Here the CDR3 reads CASSYPSSLARSIDTQYF. The CDR3 DNA follows: TGTGCCAGCAGTTACCCATCCAGCCTGGCCCGGTCTATAGATACGCAGTATTTT.